The next 8 T cell receptor beta chains were all read from a single sample in a study of blood T cell repertoires in COVID-19. Method: immunoSEQ multiplex PCR; TCRdb's copy keeps in-frame clones and lacks some. The table shows roughly 73,000 clones, with roughly 85% occurring only once. The sequenced sample was peripheral blood. The receptors originated from a woman between 55 and 75 years old with acute or convalescent COVID-19.

The V and J genes are TRBV29-1 and TRBJ2-5; TRBD2 matches 11 bases. The CDR3 consists of 14 residues. Germline CDR1 is SQVTM and CDR2 is ANQGSEA. J gave up 2 bases and V 7 bases, and 6 bases lay outside the gene matches. The CDR3, as DNA: TGCAGCGCCACGGGACTAGCGGATCAAGAGACCCAGTACTTC. Encoded protein: CSATGLADQETQYF.

The chain has TRBV19 and TRBJ1-6; 8 positions agree with TRBD1. The CDR3 is 17 residues long. With 4 bases clipped from V and 9 bases from J, the junction kept 14 bases outside the gene matches. In germline, CDR1 is LNHDA, CDR2 SQIVND (reference sequence). CDR3 loop: CASSRFTGQGITSPLHF. In DNA, the CDR3 is TGTGCCAGTAGTAGATTTACTGGACAGGGAATTACTTCACCCCTCCACTTT.

This clone was observed a handful of times. Its ends do not fully match the called genes, so a read error is possible. The chain links TRBV10-1 to TRBJ1-2; 9 nucleotides line up with TRBD1. CDR3 length equals 14 residues. From germline, CDR1 is WNHNN and CDR2 SYGVQD (reference sequence). The chain's CDR3 is CASRDGLWDRVFSF. As DNA, the CDR3 is TGCGCCAGCAGGGATGGTCTCTGGGACAGGGTGTTCTCCTTC.

The chain joins TRBV2 to TRBJ2-1; the match to TRBD2 covers 11 bases. Germline CDR1 is SNHLY and CDR2 is FYNNEI. V lost 5 bases to trimming and J lost 9 bases; unmatched junction nucleotides: 12. The CDR3 runs to 16 residues. The CDR3 sequence is CASSKMLAGGTGEQFF. DNA for the CDR3: TGTGCCAGCAGTAAGATGCTAGCGGGGGGCACGGGTGAGCAGTTCTTC. Complete variable domain (other parts from reference TRBV2 and TRBJ2-1): EPEVTQTPSHQVTQMGQEVILRCVPISNHLYFYWYRQILGQKVEFLVSFYNNEISEKSEIFDDQFSVERPDGSNFTLKIRSTKLEDSAMYFCASSKMLAGGTGEQFFGPGTRLTVL.

The rearrangement links TRBV6-5 to TRBJ1-2; D is perhaps TRBD1 (5 bases). V was clipped by 3 bases and J by 8 bases, with 19 bases between them. Germline V gene lookup returns CDR1 MNHEY and CDR2 SVGAGI. This CDR3 spans 15 amino acids. The CDR3 DNA reads as TGTGCCAGCAGTTATGGCGGGACCGGGGAGAGAGGCTACACCTTC. This codes for CASSYGGTGERGYTF.

This clone was detected only a few times. The chain is built from TRBV3-1 (or the pseudogene TRBV3-2) and TRBJ1-2, with 8 bases lining up with TRBD1. The CDR3 is 14 amino acids. V lost 4 bases, J lost 8 bases, and 9 bases stayed unmatched. In germline, CDR1 is LGHDT, CDR2 YNNKEL (reference sequence). The CDR3 DNA sequence: TGTGCCAGCAGCCGAACCCCAGGGGGCCAGGGCTACACCTTC. Translation: CASSRTPGGQGYTF.

This chain joins TRBV7-2 and TRBJ1-1; possible D gene TRBD1, 5 bases. V shed 4 bases and J shed 1 base, with 7 bases lying between them. In germline, CDR1 is SGHTA, CDR2 FQGNSA. The CDR3 consists of 13 residues. The CDR3 loop reads CASSSDRNTEAFF. CDR3 nucleotides: TGTGCCAGCAGCTCCGACAGGAACACTGAAGCTTTCTTT. The whole variable domain, remainder taken from reference TRBV7-2 and TRBJ1-1, is GAGVSQSPSNKVTEKGKDVELRCDPISGHTALYWYRQSLGQGLEFLIYFQGNSAPDKSGLPSDRFSAERTGGSVSTLTIQRTQQEDSAVYLCASSSDRNTEAFFGQGTRLTVV.

CDR3 coding DNA: TGTGCCAGCAGCTTGGACACAATGAACACTGAAGCTTTCTTT. Protein sequence: CASSLDTMNTEAFF. The chain carries TRBV5-4 and TRBJ1-1; D is uncertain. CDR3 size: 14 residues. Trimming took off 0 bases at V and 0 bases at J, with 6 bases between the two ends. Germline V gene sequence: CDR1 SGHNT, CDR2 YYREEE (reference sequence).